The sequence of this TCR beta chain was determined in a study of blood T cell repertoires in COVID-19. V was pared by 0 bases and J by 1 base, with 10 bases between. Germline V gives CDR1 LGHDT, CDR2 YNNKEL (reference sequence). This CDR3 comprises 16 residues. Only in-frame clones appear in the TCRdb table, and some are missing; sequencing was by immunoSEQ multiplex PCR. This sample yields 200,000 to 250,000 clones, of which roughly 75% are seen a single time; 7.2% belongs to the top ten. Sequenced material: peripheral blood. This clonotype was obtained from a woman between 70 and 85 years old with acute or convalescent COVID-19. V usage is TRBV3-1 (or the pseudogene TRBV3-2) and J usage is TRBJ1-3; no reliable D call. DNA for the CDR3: TGTGCCAGCAGCCAAGATCCCTCGGGGTCTGGAAACACCATATATTTT. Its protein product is CASSQDPSGSGNTIYF.